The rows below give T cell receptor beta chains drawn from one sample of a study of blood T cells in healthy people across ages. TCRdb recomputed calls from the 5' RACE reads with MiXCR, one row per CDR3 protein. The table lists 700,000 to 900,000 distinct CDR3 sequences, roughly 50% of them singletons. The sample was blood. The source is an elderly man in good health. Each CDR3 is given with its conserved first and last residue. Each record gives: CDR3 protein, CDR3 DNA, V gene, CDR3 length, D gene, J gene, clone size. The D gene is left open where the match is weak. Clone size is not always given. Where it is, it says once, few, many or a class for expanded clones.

CASRTGFANIQYF,TGTGCCAGCAGGACCGGATTTGCGAACATTCAGTACTTC,TRBV12-3/TRBV12-4,13,.,TRBJ2-4,.
CSVERDRNTEAFF,TGCAGCGTTGAGAGGGACAGGAACACTGAAGCTTTCTTT,TRBV29-1,13,TRBD1,TRBJ1-1,many
CASSYHPGQGYGEQYF,TGTGCCAGCAGTTACCATCCGGGACAGGGTTACGGCGAGCAGTACTTC,TRBV6-5,16,TRBD1,TRBJ2-7,few
CASSIAGGVAKNIQYF,TGTGCCAGCAGCATAGCGGGAGGGGTAGCCAAAAACATTCAGTACTTC,TRBV7-2,16,TRBD2,TRBJ2-4,.
CASSLDTGAYEQYF,TGCGCCAGCAGCTTGGACACAGGGGCCTACGAGCAGTACTTC,TRBV5-1,14,TRBD1,TRBJ2-7,few
CASSLVPRYNEQFF,TGTGCCAGCAGTTTAGTCCCGCGTTACAATGAGCAGTTCTTC,TRBV12-3/TRBV12-4,14,.,TRBJ2-1,few
CASSMLSSTYEQYF,TGTGCCAGCAGCATGCTAAGTTCGACCTACGAGCAGTACTTC,TRBV27,14,.,TRBJ2-7,once
CASSLESASGIYEQYF,TGCGCCAGCAGCTTGGAGAGTGCTAGCGGGATATACGAGCAGTACTTC,TRBV5-1,16,TRBD2,TRBJ2-7,few
CASLTDSSTDTQYF,TGTGCCAGTCTGACTGATTCTAGCACAGATACGCAGTATTTT,TRBV2,14,.,TRBJ2-3,.
CASTQQKGAYEQYF,TGTGCCAGCACCCAGCAGAAGGGAGCCTACGAGCAGTACTTC,TRBV12-3/TRBV12-4,14,.,TRBJ2-7,few
CASSTKPGGSTGELFF,TGTGCCAGCAGTACTAAGCCGGGAGGGAGCACCGGGGAGCTGTTTTTT,TRBV7-2,16,TRBD2,TRBJ2-2,.
CASSEYGRSSYEQYF,TGTGCCAGCAGTGAATATGGCAGGAGCTCCTACGAGCAGTACTTC,TRBV25-1,15,.,TRBJ2-7,.
CASSFPTDEQYF,TGCGCCAGCAGCTTCCCAACGGATGAGCAGTACTTC,TRBV5-1,12,.,TRBJ2-7,.
CASSADRAYEQYF,TGCGCCAGCAGCGCGGACAGGGCGTACGAGCAGTACTTC,TRBV5-1,13,TRBD1,TRBJ2-7,.
CSAPGTARTEQYF,TGCAGTGCCCCCGGGACAGCCCGGACGGAGCAGTACTTC,TRBV20-1,13,TRBD1,TRBJ2-5,.
CASSYPSGRAGYEQYF,TGTGCCAGCAGTTACCCTAGCGGGAGGGCCGGCTACGAGCAGTACTTC,TRBV6-2/TRBV6-3,16,TRBD2,TRBJ2-7,.
CATSRDRASGGYAYF,TGTGCCACCAGCAGAGATCGGGCTAGCGGGGGATACGCGTATTTT,TRBV15,15,TRBD2,TRBJ2-3,.
CASSLLPGTYEQYF,TGTGCCAGCAGCTTACTCCCCGGAACCTACGAGCAGTACTTC,TRBV7-3,14,.,TRBJ2-7,.
CASTRGPYEQYF,TGTGCCAGCACCAGGGGGCCCTACGAGCAGTACTTC,TRBV2,12,TRBD1,TRBJ2-7,.
CSAGLTSGRSGANVLTF,TGCAGTGCTGGTCTTACTAGCGGGAGGTCTGGGGCCAACGTCCTGACTTTC,TRBV20-1,17,TRBD2,TRBJ2-6,few
CASSLRDGATQYF,TGTGCCAGCAGCCTACGGGACGGGGCTACGCAGTATTTT,TRBV11-2,13,.,TRBJ2-3,.
CASSVAGGAYSEQFF,TGTGCCAGCAGCGTAGCCGGGGGAGCCTACAGTGAGCAGTTCTTC,TRBV9,15,.,TRBJ2-1,.
CASELAGVAEQYF,TGTGCCAGCGAGTTGGCAGGGGTGGCCGAGCAGTACTTC,TRBV2,13,.,TRBJ2-7,few
CASSLVGRTSGSEAQYF,TGCGCCAGCAGCTTGGTGGGGCGGACTAGCGGGAGTGAGGCCCAGTACTTC,TRBV5-1,17,TRBD2,TRBJ2-5,.
CASSLEAESTQYF,TGCGCCAGCAGCTTGGAGGCCGAATCCACGCAGTATTTT,TRBV5-1,13,.,TRBJ2-3,.
CASSMGGLAGGANEQFF,TGTGCCAGCAGCATGGGGGGACTAGCGGGAGGAGCTAATGAGCAGTTCTTC,TRBV6-1,17,TRBD2,TRBJ2-1,.
CSARPGREKLFF,TGCAGTGCTAGACCGGGGAGGGAAAAACTGTTTTTT,TRBV20-1,12,.,TRBJ1-4,few
CSHEGGRSTDTQYF,TGCAGCCATGAGGGGGGGCGGAGCACAGATACGCAGTATTTT,TRBV29-1,14,.,TRBJ2-3,.